This is a list of T cell receptor beta chains from one sample in a study of blood T cell repertoires in COVID-19. The method was immunoSEQ multiplex PCR; TCRdb's version includes in-frame clones alone and lacks a portion of them. The sample holds tens of thousands of clones; roughly 88% are singletons and the top ten take about 2.9%. Sequencing was carried out using peripheral blood. Receptor source: a man aged 50 to 59 with active COVID-19. Each CDR3 is given with its conserved first and last residue. The order of the fields is V gene, clone size, J gene, D gene, CDR3 protein, CDR3 DNA. D genes are given only for firm matches. The listing skips clone size in some rows; elsewhere it reads once, few, many or a size class.

v_gene: TRBV5-5; abundance: -; j_gene: TRBJ1-4; d_gene: TRBD1; CDR3aa: CASSPRTGEGEKLFF; CDR3nt: TGTGCCAGCAGCCCCAGGACAGGGGAGGGTGAAAAACTGTTTTTT
v_gene: TRBV3-1/TRBV3-2; abundance: few; j_gene: TRBJ2-5; d_gene: -; CDR3aa: CASAARGDETQYF; CDR3nt: TGTGCCAGCGCAGCCAGGGGCGACGAGACCCAGTACTTC
v_gene: TRBV9; abundance: -; j_gene: TRBJ1-5; d_gene: TRBD1; CDR3aa: CASSSGTGLFGQPQHF; CDR3nt: TGTGCCAGCAGCTCCGGGACAGGGTTGTTCGGCCAGCCCCAGCATTTT
v_gene: TRBV3-1/TRBV3-2; abundance: -; j_gene: TRBJ1-1; d_gene: TRBD1; CDR3aa: CASSPRTGITEAFF; CDR3nt: TGTGCCAGCAGCCCCCGGACAGGGATAACTGAAGCTTTCTTT
v_gene: TRBV6-5; abundance: -; j_gene: TRBJ2-1; d_gene: TRBD2; CDR3aa: CASSYRAGGGNEQFF; CDR3nt: TGTGCCAGCAGTTACCGAGCGGGAGGTGGCAATGAGCAGTTCTTC
v_gene: TRBV6-2/TRBV6-3; abundance: -; j_gene: TRBJ2-1; d_gene: TRBD2; CDR3aa: CASSHDRLAGDYYNEQFF; CDR3nt: TGTGCCAGCAGCCACGATAGACTAGCGGGGGACTACTACAATGAGCAGTTCTTC
v_gene: TRBV4-3; abundance: -; j_gene: TRBJ2-1; d_gene: -; CDR3aa: CASSLYNNEQFF; CDR3nt: TGCGCCAGCAGCCTATATAACAATGAGCAGTTCTTC
v_gene: TRBV15; abundance: -; j_gene: TRBJ1-2; d_gene: -; CDR3aa: CATSSRDTFGHGYTF; CDR3nt: TGTGCCACCAGCAGCCGGGACACCTTTGGACATGGCTACACCTTC
v_gene: TRBV7-3; abundance: -; j_gene: TRBJ2-3; d_gene: -; CDR3aa: CASSLVGALTDTQYF; CDR3nt: TGTGCCAGCAGCTTGGTGGGGGCCCTCACAGATACGCAGTATTTT
v_gene: TRBV6-4; abundance: -; j_gene: TRBJ2-2; d_gene: -; CDR3aa: CASSVETTGELFF; CDR3nt: TGTGCCAGCAGTGTAGAAACCACCGGGGAGCTGTTTTTT
v_gene: TRBV25-1; abundance: -; j_gene: TRBJ2-1; d_gene: -; CDR3aa: CASTSRGSYNEQFF; CDR3nt: TGTGCCAGCACATCCCGGGGCTCCTACAATGAGCAGTTCTTC
v_gene: TRBV27; abundance: -; j_gene: TRBJ2-7; d_gene: TRBD2; CDR3aa: CASSFREGYEQYF; CDR3nt: TGTGCCAGCAGTTTCCGGGAGGGCTACGAGCAGTACTTC
v_gene: TRBV9; abundance: -; j_gene: TRBJ2-3; d_gene: -; CDR3aa: CASSGARAGRRTDTQYF; CDR3nt: TGTGCCAGCAGCGGAGCGAGAGCTGGGAGGAGGACAGATACGCAGTATTTT
v_gene: TRBV7-2; abundance: -; j_gene: TRBJ2-1; d_gene: TRBD2; CDR3aa: CASSVRLAGGNEQFF; CDR3nt: TGTGCCAGCAGCGTCCGACTAGCGGGAGGAAATGAGCAGTTCTTC
v_gene: TRBV28; abundance: -; j_gene: TRBJ1-1; d_gene: TRBD1; CDR3aa: CASSFRGGRTEAFF; CDR3nt: TGTGCCAGCAGTTTCAGAGGGGGCAGAACTGAAGCTTTCTTT
v_gene: TRBV6-4; abundance: once; j_gene: TRBJ2-5; d_gene: TRBD2; CDR3aa: CASSDGVGTSGVGGETQYF; CDR3nt: TGTGCCAGCAGTGACGGAGTAGGGACTAGCGGGGTCGGGGGGGAGACCCAGTACTTC
v_gene: TRBV12-3/TRBV12-4; abundance: -; j_gene: TRBJ1-5; d_gene: TRBD1; CDR3aa: CASRGQGNQPQHF; CDR3nt: TGTGCCAGCAGAGGACAGGGCAATCAGCCCCAGCATTTT
v_gene: TRBV24-1; abundance: -; j_gene: TRBJ1-2; d_gene: -; CDR3aa: CATSDSGSGYTF; CDR3nt: TGTGCCACCAGTGATTCTGGCAGTGGCTACACCTTC
v_gene: TRBV15; abundance: -; j_gene: TRBJ2-1; d_gene: TRBD2; CDR3aa: CATSSLPGTSGHNEQFF; CDR3nt: TGTGCCACCAGCAGCCTTCCCGGGACTAGCGGTCACAATGAGCAGTTCTTC
v_gene: TRBV12-3/TRBV12-4; abundance: -; j_gene: TRBJ2-7; d_gene: -; CDR3aa: CASSLERYEQYF; CDR3nt: TGTGCCAGCAGTTTAGAGCGCTACGAGCAGTACTTC
v_gene: TRBV29-1; abundance: -; j_gene: TRBJ2-1; d_gene: -; CDR3aa: CSVEGTPSSYNEQFF; CDR3nt: TGCAGCGTTGAGGGGACACCGAGCTCCTACAATGAGCAGTTCTTC
v_gene: TRBV15; abundance: few; j_gene: TRBJ2-1; d_gene: -; CDR3aa: CATSRDLAPHNEQFF; CDR3nt: TGTGCCACCAGCAGAGATCTAGCGCCACACAATGAGCAGTTCTTC
v_gene: TRBV5-5; abundance: -; j_gene: TRBJ1-2; d_gene: -; CDR3aa: CASSPRTEAYGYTF; CDR3nt: TGTGCCAGCAGCCCGAGAACAGAAGCCTATGGCTACACCTTC
v_gene: TRBV3-1/TRBV3-2; abundance: -; j_gene: TRBJ2-1; d_gene: TRBD2; CDR3aa: CASEGLAGSSSYNEQFF; CDR3nt: TGTGCCAGCGAGGGACTAGCGGGTTCAAGCTCCTACAATGAGCAGTTCTTC
v_gene: TRBV6-4; abundance: -; j_gene: TRBJ2-6; d_gene: TRBD1; CDR3aa: CASSPDRAGANVLTF; CDR3nt: TGTGCCAGCAGTCCCGACAGGGCTGGGGCCAACGTCCTGACTTTC
v_gene: TRBV7-8; abundance: -; j_gene: TRBJ1-2; d_gene: TRBD1; CDR3aa: CASSESGQGMSGYTF; CDR3nt: TGTGCCAGCAGCGAATCGGGACAGGGGATGAGTGGCTACACCTTC
v_gene: TRBV10-3; abundance: few; j_gene: TRBJ2-2; d_gene: -; CDR3aa: CAISPGTIYTGELFF; CDR3nt: TGTGCCATCAGCCCCGGGACAATTTACACCGGGGAGCTGTTTTTT
v_gene: TRBV29-1; abundance: -; j_gene: TRBJ2-7; d_gene: -; CDR3aa: CSVEYGISYEQYF; CDR3nt: TGCAGCGTTGAATACGGGATCTCCTACGAGCAGTACTTC
v_gene: TRBV11-2; abundance: -; j_gene: TRBJ2-3; d_gene: TRBD1; CDR3aa: CASSLTRQGATDTQYF; CDR3nt: TGTGCCAGCAGCTTAACCAGACAGGGGGCCACAGATACGCAGTATTTT
v_gene: TRBV29-1; abundance: -; j_gene: TRBJ2-1; d_gene: TRBD1; CDR3aa: CSVGDSNYNEQFF; CDR3nt: TGCAGTGTGGGGGACAGTAACTACAATGAGCAGTTCTTC
v_gene: TRBV10-2; abundance: -; j_gene: TRBJ2-2; d_gene: TRBD2; CDR3aa: CATSLAANTGELFF; CDR3nt: TGCGCCACCTCCCTAGCGGCGAACACCGGGGAGCTGTTTTTT
v_gene: TRBV5-1; abundance: -; j_gene: TRBJ1-6; d_gene: -; CDR3aa: CASSLAAAYNSPLHF; CDR3nt: TGCGCCAGCAGCCTGGCAGCGGCCTATAATTCACCCCTCCACTTT
v_gene: TRBV12-3/TRBV12-4; abundance: -; j_gene: TRBJ2-2; d_gene: TRBD2; CDR3aa: CASRLAGAGELFF; CDR3nt: TGTGCCAGCAGGCTAGCGGGAGCCGGGGAGCTGTTTTTT
v_gene: TRBV2; abundance: -; j_gene: TRBJ1-5; d_gene: TRBD1; CDR3aa: CASSETQGEAGNQPQHF; CDR3nt: TGTGCCAGCAGTGAAACACAGGGGGAGGCTGGCAATCAGCCCCAGCATTTT
v_gene: TRBV6-2/TRBV6-3; abundance: -; j_gene: TRBJ1-5; d_gene: -; CDR3aa: CASSQGNQPQHF; CDR3nt: TGTGCCAGCAGTCAGGGGAATCAGCCCCAGCATTTT
v_gene: TRBV24-1; abundance: -; j_gene: TRBJ2-3; d_gene: TRBD2; CDR3aa: CATSDSPSGGTDTQYF; CDR3nt: TGTGCCACCAGTGATAGTCCTAGCGGGGGCACAGATACGCAGTATTTT
v_gene: TRBV6-5; abundance: -; j_gene: TRBJ2-3; d_gene: -; CDR3aa: CASSYSSGTDTQYF; CDR3nt: TGTGCCAGCAGTTACTCTAGCGGCACAGATACGCAGTATTTT
v_gene: TRBV12-3/TRBV12-4; abundance: -; j_gene: TRBJ1-1; d_gene: TRBD1; CDR3aa: CASSWDRATEAFF; CDR3nt: TGTGCCAGCAGCTGGGACAGGGCCACTGAAGCTTTCTTT
v_gene: TRBV19; abundance: -; j_gene: TRBJ1-4; d_gene: -; CDR3aa: CASSARAGEKLFF; CDR3nt: TGTGCCAGTAGTGCGAGGGCTGGGGAAAAACTGTTTTTT
v_gene: TRBV19; abundance: -; j_gene: TRBJ1-5; d_gene: -; CDR3aa: CASIGEVQPQHF; CDR3nt: TGTGCCAGTATCGGGGAAGTCCAACCCCAGCATTTT
v_gene: TRBV7-9; abundance: -; j_gene: TRBJ2-2; d_gene: TRBD1; CDR3aa: CASSRTGDTGELFF; CDR3nt: TGTGCCAGCAGCCGGACAGGGGACACCGGGGAGCTGTTTTTT
v_gene: TRBV4-3; abundance: -; j_gene: TRBJ1-2; d_gene: TRBD1; CDR3aa: CASSQITGVNYGYTF; CDR3nt: TGCGCCAGCAGCCAGATTACAGGGGTCAACTATGGCTACACCTTC
v_gene: TRBV7-2; abundance: -; j_gene: TRBJ2-2; d_gene: TRBD2; CDR3aa: CASSLATSGGAGTGELFF; CDR3nt: TGTGCCAGCAGCTTAGCGACTAGCGGGGGGGCGGGCACCGGGGAGCTGTTTTTT
v_gene: TRBV18; abundance: -; j_gene: TRBJ2-5; d_gene: TRBD2; CDR3aa: CASSPGQGGQETQYF; CDR3nt: TGTGCCAGCTCACCAGGGCAGGGAGGGCAAGAGACCCAGTACTTC
v_gene: TRBV11-2; abundance: -; j_gene: TRBJ2-3; d_gene: TRBD1; CDR3aa: CASSLGTGGYTQYF; CDR3nt: TGTGCCAGCAGCCTCGGGACAGGAGGGTATACGCAGTATTTT
v_gene: TRBV28; abundance: -; j_gene: TRBJ1-2; d_gene: -; CDR3aa: CASQGNGYTF; CDR3nt: TGTGCCTCCCAGGGGAATGGCTACACCTTC
v_gene: TRBV5-6; abundance: -; j_gene: TRBJ2-1; d_gene: -; CDR3aa: CASSLGPSRSYNEQFF; CDR3nt: TGTGCCAGCAGCTTGGGTCCTAGTCGGTCTTACAATGAGCAGTTCTTC
v_gene: TRBV2; abundance: -; j_gene: TRBJ2-3; d_gene: TRBD2; CDR3aa: CASSLLAGGTDTQYF; CDR3nt: TGTGCCAGCAGTTTACTAGCGGGGGGCACAGATACGCAGTATTTT
v_gene: TRBV4-3; abundance: -; j_gene: TRBJ1-2; d_gene: -; CDR3aa: CASSQVRGSYGYTF; CDR3nt: TGCGCCAGCAGCCAAGTTCGGGGAAGCTATGGCTACACCTTC
v_gene: TRBV9; abundance: -; j_gene: TRBJ1-4; d_gene: TRBD1; CDR3aa: CASSAGQGNEKLFF; CDR3nt: TGTGCCAGCAGCGCGGGACAGGGGAATGAAAAACTGTTTTTT
v_gene: TRBV11-3; abundance: -; j_gene: TRBJ2-4; d_gene: -; CDR3aa: CASRATGSKNIQYF; CDR3nt: TGTGCCAGCAGAGCTACAGGGTCAAAAAACATTCAGTACTTC
v_gene: TRBV7-8; abundance: -; j_gene: TRBJ1-4; d_gene: -; CDR3aa: CASSFELGNEKLFF; CDR3nt: TGTGCCAGCAGTTTTGAGCTCGGGAATGAAAAACTGTTTTTT
v_gene: TRBV4-1; abundance: -; j_gene: TRBJ1-1; d_gene: TRBD1; CDR3aa: CASSQLTGGTLYTEAFF; CDR3nt: TGCGCCAGCAGCCAACTCACAGGGGGTACGCTGTACACTGAAGCTTTCTTT